This T cell receptor beta chain was sequenced for a study of technical replicates of blood from a few donors. The data were produced by immunoSEQ multiplex PCR, yet TCRdb's version contains in-frame clones alone and is incomplete. The sample carries tens of thousands of clones, around 90% recorded once. This CDR3 has 13 residues. Trimming removed 3 bases from V and 7 bases from J; junction bases left unmatched: 5. The V gene's germline CDR1 is SNHLY and CDR2 FYNNEI. J is TRBJ2-7 and V is TRBV2, with TRBD1 identical over 8 bases. The receptor comes from a human donor in good health. The sequencing sample was made of T cells isolated from PBMCs. The CDR3 reads CASSDRGLREQYF. For the CDR3, the DNA is TGTGCCAGCAGTGACAGGGGGCTTCGAGAGCAGTACTTC.